Below are 10 T cell receptor beta chains sequenced from a single sample in a study of cytomegalovirus exposure and HLA in healthy donors. Sequencing used immunoSEQ multiplex PCR; TCRdb keeps in-frame clones, though not all of them. The sample lists hundreds of thousands of clones, more than 75% occurring once. The specimen was PBMCs. The receptors here all came from a woman in her late teens or twenties in good health and CMV-seronegative.

The chain couples TRBV7-3 to TRBJ1-2; D is uncertain. Between the trimmed V and J ends, which lost 0 bases and 3 bases, there was a span of 11 bases. The CDR3 sequence is 15 residues long. Germline V lookup: CDR1 SGHTA, CDR2 FQGTGA. CDR3 DNA: TGTGCCAGCAGCTTAACTGGGCAGGCAGACTATGGCTACACCTTC. This gives the protein CASSLTGQADYGYTF.

The gene calls are TRBV7-3 and TRBJ2-3, with 10 bases aligning to TRBD1. Germline V gene sequence: CDR1 SGHTA, CDR2 FQGTGA. This CDR3 is built from 14 residues. Trimming took 5 bases from V and 7 from J; bases not matched to a gene: 6. The CDR3 region is CASSRGQGIHTQYF. The CDR3 region has the DNA TGTGCCAGCAGCAGGGGACAGGGGATACATACGCAGTATTTT.

As to this clone: This CDR3 is also generated by other DNA sequences in the sample. This chain connects TRBV27 to TRBJ1-1, with TRBD1 matching over 7 bases. The V gene end was trimmed by 6 bases and the J gene end by 5 bases; junction bases not matched to a gene: 6. In germline, CDR1 is MNHEY, CDR2 SMNVEV (reference sequence). The CDR3 is made up of 13 amino acids. The CDR3 DNA is TGTGCCAGCAGCCCAACAGGGGTTACTGAAGCTTTCTTT. This translates into CASSPTGVTEAFF.

This clone was observed a handful of times. The J gene is TRBJ1-6, the V gene TRBV28, with 7 bases that match TRBD1. V dropped 5 bases and J dropped 8; count of bases not matched to a gene: 3. From germline, CDR1 is MDHEN and CDR2 SYDVKM. The CDR3 length is 13 residues. In DNA, the CDR3 is TGTGCCAGCAGTGGGACAGCCGATTCACCCCTCCACTTT. Amino acid sequence: CASSGTADSPLHF.

This sequence joins TRBV6-1 and TRBJ1-2, with a tentative D call TRBD1 (5 bases). CDR1 MNHNS and CDR2 SASEGT come from the germline V gene. Between the trimmed V and J ends, which lost 7 bases and 7 bases, there was a span of 19 bases. This CDR3 region has 14 residues. In DNA form, the CDR3 reads TGTGCCAGCACGGCGATCCCGCGGGGCGGTGGCTACACCTTC. Amino acids: CASTAIPRGGGYTF.

The chain recombines TRBV9 with TRBJ2-1, with D possibly TRBD2 on 6 matching bases. Trimming pared 4 bases from V and 6 bases from J, leaving 11 bases between. Germline loops: CDR1 SGDLS, CDR2 YYNGEE. The CDR3 runs to 13 residues. Written as DNA, the CDR3 is TGTGCCAGCAGCACTCAGGGAGGCAATGAGCAGTTCTTC. As protein: CASSTQGGNEQFF.

The gene calls are TRBV2 and TRBJ2-1; 9 bases are a match to TRBD2. With 5 bases clipped from V and 4 bases from J, the junction kept 6 bases outside the gene matches. Per germline, CDR1 SNHLY and CDR2 FYNNEI. This CDR3 region has 15 residues. For the CDR3, the DNA is TGTGCCAGCAGTAGTTGGCGGGAGGGATACAATGAGCAGTTCTTC. This translates into CASSSWREGYNEQFF.

The rearrangement links TRBV28 to TRBJ1-5; 8 bases are a match to TRBD1. The trim removed 7 bases at V and 6 bases at J, leaving 17 bases unmatched. Germline V lookup: CDR1 MDHEN, CDR2 SYDVKM. This CDR3 contains 17 residues. The CDR3 DNA reads as TGTGCCAGCAAATCCCCTAAAACAGGGGGTAATAGTCAGCCCCAGCATTTT. The encoded protein is CASKSPKTGGNSQPQHF.

The chain joins TRBV9 to TRBJ2-7, with 8 bases identical to TRBD1. The CDR3 is 16 residues long. After removal of 4 bases from V and 7 bases from J, the junction contained 16 bases not matched to a gene. Germline assignment: CDR1 SGDLS and CDR2 YYNGEE. CDR3 loop: CASSSEPGQVPPEQYF. The DNA of the CDR3 is TGTGCCAGCAGCTCTGAGCCGGGACAGGTTCCCCCGGAGCAGTACTTC.

This chain connects TRBV27 to TRBJ1-1; TRBD1 aligns across 8 bases. After removal of 8 bases from V and 5 bases from J, the junction contained 10 bases not matched to a gene. The CDR3 is 14 residues long. Germline V CDR1 and CDR2: MNHEY, SMNVEV (reference sequence). CDR3 region: CASRRHRGSTEAFF. CDR3 coding DNA: TGTGCCAGCCGACGTCACAGGGGGTCGACTGAAGCTTTCTTT.